Shown below are 13 T cell receptor beta chains from a single sample sequenced in a study of HIV-infected patients and healthy controls. TCRdb called the 5' RACE reads again in MiXCR, with one record for every CDR3 protein. This sample has about 64,000 distinct CDR3 sequences, with about 19% found just once. The sequencing sample was made of CD4+ T cells from blood. The receptors originated from a human donor in good health.

The rearrangement uses TRBV7-9 and TRBJ2-3; D is possibly TRBD2 (5 bases). Germline V gene lookup returns CDR1 SEHNR and CDR2 FQNEAQ (reference sequence). This CDR3 has 14 amino acids. Trimming cost V 5 bases and J 0 bases, with 9 bases left between them. CDR3: CASSPGFSTDTQYF. Written as DNA, the CDR3 is TGTGCCAGCAGCCCGGGATTTAGCACAGATACGCAGTATTTT.

This clonotype was recorded at least ten times. The rearrangement joins TRBV6-1 to TRBJ1-2, with 7 bases lining up with TRBD1. Germline values: CDR1 MNHNS, CDR2 SASEGT. Unmatched junction bases numbered 6, after V lost 8 bases and J lost 0 bases. CDR3 size: 14 residues. The CDR3 here is CASGRQGTNYGYTF. The CDR3 DNA follows: TGTGCCAGCGGAAGACAGGGAACTAACTATGGCTACACCTTC.

V usage is TRBV10-3 and J usage is TRBJ2-1; 8 bases fit TRBD1. The V gene end was trimmed by 6 bases and the J gene end by 7 bases; junction bases not matched to a gene: 11. Per germline, CDR1 ENHRY and CDR2 SYGVKD. There are 15 residues in the CDR3. The CDR3 here is CAIRKSQDRENEQFF. CDR3 coding DNA: TGTGCCATCAGGAAATCACAGGACAGGGAGAATGAGCAGTTCTTC.

This clonotype was observed a few times. The chain is built from TRBV3-1 and TRBJ2-5, with TRBD2 matching 15 bases. J gave up 1 base and V 3 bases, and 3 bases lay outside the gene matches. Germline CDR1 reads LGHDT; CDR2 reads YNNKEL (reference sequence). The CDR3 is made up of 17 amino acids. CDR3 sequence (DNA): TGTGCCAGCAGCCAGGGACTAGCGGGGGGACTCCAAGAGACCCAGTACTTC. This codes for CASSQGLAGGLQETQYF.

Many counts were recorded for this clonotype. This chain connects TRBV29-1 to TRBJ2-7; D gene ambiguous. V was pared by 4 bases and J by 0 bases, with 7 bases between. The CDR3 runs to 12 residues. Germline CDR1 SQVTM, CDR2 ANQGSEA. The DNA of the CDR3 is TGCAGCGTTGTGGGATACTCCTACGAGCAGTACTTC. This codes for CSVVGYSYEQYF.

The chain combines TRBV6-5 with TRBJ2-2; TRBD1 matches 8 bases. Germline CDR1 and CDR2: MNHEY and SVGAGI. V was clipped by 3 bases and J by 8 bases; unmatched bases: 5. The CDR3 totals 14 residues. DNA for the CDR3: TGTGCCAGCAGTTATCAACAGGGGGTGGGGGAGCTGTTTTTT. Its translation: CASSYQQGVGELFF.

Here the CDR3 reads CSARGGSGRTQYF. The CDR3 DNA reads as TGCAGTGCTAGAGGGGGCTCAGGGCGTACGCAGTATTTT. The chain links TRBV20-1 to TRBJ2-3, with D possibly matching TRBD1 (5 bases). Looked up from germline, CDR1 is DFQATT and CDR2 is SNEGSKA (reference sequence). The CDR3 extends over 13 amino acids. Trimming cost V 1 base and J 8 bases, with 13 bases left between them.

The V call is TRBV27, the J call TRBJ1-2; D gene uncertain. Germline-derived CDR1 and CDR2 are MNHEY and SMNVEV (reference sequence). With 6 bases removed from V and 2 bases from J, the gap between germline ends came to 19 bases. This CDR3 is 16 amino acids long. CDR3 region: CASSPEWVLRNYGYTF. CDR3 coding DNA: TGTGCCAGCAGCCCCGAGTGGGTCTTACGAAACTATGGCTACACCTTC.

This chain connects TRBV20-1 to TRBJ2-6, with D perhaps matching TRBD2 (6 bases). The CDR3 extends over 17 amino acids. From germline, CDR1 is DFQATT and CDR2 SNEGSKA (reference sequence). V was clipped by 0 bases and J by 1 base, with 13 bases between them. CDR3 region: CSARDEAGGSGANVLTF. The CDR3 nucleotides read TGCAGTGCTAGAGATGAGGCCGGGGGATCTGGGGCCAACGTCCTGACTTTC.

This chain links TRBV7-9 with TRBJ2-7; D might be TRBD1 (5 bases). V was trimmed by 1 base and J by 4 bases, leaving 17 bases between them. CDR1 and CDR2 (germline): SEHNR, FQNEAQ (reference sequence). The CDR3 is 16 residues long. CDR3 in amino acids: CASSLGQGSLGYEQYF. The DNA for the CDR3 is TGTGCCAGCAGCTTAGGGCAGGGATCCCTTGGGTACGAGCAGTACTTC.

V gene TRBV12-5 combines with J gene TRBJ1-1; D unresolved. Germline CDR1 and CDR2: LGHNT and FRNRAP. Trimming took off 0 bases at V and 2 bases at J, with 10 bases between the two ends. This CDR3 is built from 15 residues. The CDR3 DNA reads TGTGCTAGTGGTTTGGTAGTGACGGGAAACACTGAAGCTTTCTTT. The encoded protein is CASGLVVTGNTEAFF. The entire variable domain, with the rest obtained from reference TRBV12-5 and TRBJ1-1, is as follows: DARVTQTPRHKVTEMGQEVTMRCQPILGHNTVFWYRQTMMQGLELLAYFRNRAPLDDSGMPKDRFSAEMPDATLATLKIQPSEPRDSAVYFCASGLVVTGNTEAFFGQGTRLTVV.

This clonotype was seen at least ten times. V gene TRBV7-9 combines with J gene TRBJ2-7, with a possible D match to TRBD1 (5 bases). Trimming left V 5 bases short and J 4 bases short, with 9 bases between. The CDR3 is made up of 12 amino acids. The V gene's germline CDR1 is SEHNR and CDR2 FQNEAQ (reference sequence). The CDR3 DNA reads TGTGCCAGCAGCGCGCAGGGTTACGAGCAGTACTTC. It yields the protein CASSAQGYEQYF.

The table lists this clonotype with a count of one. This chain connects TRBV16 to TRBJ2-7, with 7 bases aligning to TRBD1. This CDR3 has 18 amino acids. The germline CDR1 and CDR2 sequences are KGHSY and FQNENV. Trimming removed 4 bases from V and 0 bases from J; junction bases left unmatched: 15. CDR3 in amino acids: CASSPDALGQGVSYEQYF. As DNA, the CDR3 is TGTGCCAGCAGCCCCGACGCTTTGGGGCAGGGGGTCTCCTACGAGCAGTACTTC. The variable domain in full, completed from reference TRBV16 and TRBJ2-7, reads GEEVAQTPKHLVRGEGQKAKLYCAPIKGHSYVFWYQQVLKNEFKFLISFQNENVFDETGMPKERFSAKCLPNSPCSLEIQATKLEDSAVYFCASSPDALGQGVSYEQYFGPGTRLTVT.